This T cell receptor beta chain was identified during a study of blood T cell repertoires in COVID-19. At the level of the study: Spain, Italy and the United States supplied samples that represented acute and convalescent COVID-19. T cells, B-cell-depleted T cells, or PBMCs supplied cDNA or gDNA.

Germline CDR1 reads SGHDN; CDR2 reads FVKESK. The J segment lost 3 bases and the V segment lost 4 bases, leaving 6 bases of the junction unmatched. This CDR3 region has 15 residues. Original analysis: Amplification of reference gene primers provided the estimated nucleated cell counts. Profiled with immunoSEQ multiplex PCR; TCRdb holds only in-frame clones, not every one. V and J calls and clone size are as listed in that table; D and trimming were resolved from the DNA. The data hold fewer than 200,000 clones, with around four fifths observed a single time. Input material: peripheral blood. The chain has TRBV14 and TRBJ2-1; 7 bases match TRBD2. The TCR originated in a man in his forties who had recovered from COVID-19. CDR3 amino acids: CASSPRDYNYNEQFF. The CDR3 nucleotides are TGTGCCAGCAGCCCGCGGGACTATAACTACAATGAGCAGTTCTTC.